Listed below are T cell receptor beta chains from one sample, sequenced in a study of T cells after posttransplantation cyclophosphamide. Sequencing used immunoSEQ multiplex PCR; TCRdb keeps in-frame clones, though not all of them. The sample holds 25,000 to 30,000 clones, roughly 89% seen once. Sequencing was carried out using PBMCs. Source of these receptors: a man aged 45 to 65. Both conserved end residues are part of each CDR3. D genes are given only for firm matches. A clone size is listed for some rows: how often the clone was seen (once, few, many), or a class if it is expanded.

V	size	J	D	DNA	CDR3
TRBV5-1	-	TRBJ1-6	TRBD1	TGCGCCAGCAGCTTGACAGGGGGAGATTCACCCCTCCACTTT	CASSLTGGDSPLHF
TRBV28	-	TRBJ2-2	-	TGTGCCAGCGGGGCGGCGAACACCGGGGAGCTGTTTTTT	CASGAANTGELFF
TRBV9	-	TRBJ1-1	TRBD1	TGTGCCAGCAGCGTATCTTCCGGGACAGGGATCACTGAAGCTTTCTTT	CASSVSSGTGITEAFF
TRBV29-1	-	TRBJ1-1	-	TGCAGCGTTGAGGGTCGGGTGGCCACTGAAGCTTTCTTT	CSVEGRVATEAFF
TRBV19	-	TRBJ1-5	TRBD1	TGTGCCAGTAGGGGACAGAACAATCAGCCCCAGCATTTT	CASRGQNNQPQHF
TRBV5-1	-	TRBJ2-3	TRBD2	TGCGCCAGCAGCTCCGGGACTAGCGGGGGGTATACGCAGTATTTT	CASSSGTSGGYTQYF
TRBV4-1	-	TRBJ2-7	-	TGCGCCAGCAGCCAAGCCCCCCCGGGGGAACTCTTGGGCGAGCAGTACTTC	CASSQAPPGELLGEQYF
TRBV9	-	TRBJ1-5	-	TGTGCCAGCAGCGTATCAGGGTATTATTCTCAGCCCCAGCATTTT	CASSVSGYYSQPQHF
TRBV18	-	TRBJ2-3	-	TGTGCCAGCTCACCAGGAGGCCCAGATACGCAGTATTTT	CASSPGGPDTQYF
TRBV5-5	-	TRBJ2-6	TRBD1	TGTGCCAGCCGGGACAGTCAGTATGGGGCCAACGTCCTGACTTTC	CASRDSQYGANVLTF
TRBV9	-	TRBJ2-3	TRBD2	TGTGCCAGCAGCTCTCGGACTAGCGGGGGGGGACGCACAGATACGCAGTATTTT	CASSSRTSGGGRTDTQYF
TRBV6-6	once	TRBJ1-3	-	TGTGCCAGCAGTTGGACAGTTGCTGGAAACACCATATATTTT	CASSWTVAGNTIYF
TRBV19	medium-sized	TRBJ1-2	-	TGTGCCAGTAGTATAGGTTGGACAAGTGGCTACACCTTC	CASSIGWTSGYTF
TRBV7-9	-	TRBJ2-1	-	TGTGCCAGCAGCGCCAGAGGCTCCTACAATGAGCAGTTCTTC	CASSARGSYNEQFF
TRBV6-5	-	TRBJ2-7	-	TGTGCCAGTCATGACTATACCAGGGGGGAGTACGAGCAGTACTTC	CASHDYTRGEYEQYF
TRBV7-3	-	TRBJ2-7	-	TGTGCCAGCAGCTCCCTGGGGGGTATCGGGGAGCAGTACTTC	CASSSLGGIGEQYF
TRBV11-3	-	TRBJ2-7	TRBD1	TGTGCCAGCAGCTTAGGGACAGGGGCCTACGAGCAGTACTTC	CASSLGTGAYEQYF
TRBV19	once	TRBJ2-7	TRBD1	TGTGCCAGTAGTATGATATCCGGGACAGGGCTATCCTACGAGCAGTACTTC	CASSMISGTGLSYEQYF
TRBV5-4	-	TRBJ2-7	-	TGTGCCAGCAGCTTCTCCCGCTCCTACGAGCAGTACTTC	CASSFSRSYEQYF
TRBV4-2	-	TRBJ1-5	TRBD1	TGTGCCAGCAGCCAAGATGGGGTCAGGGGGGTGAGCAATCAGCCCCAGCATTTT	CASSQDGVRGVSNQPQHF
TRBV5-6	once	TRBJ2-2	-	TGTGCCAGCGGCGTAGGAGGCCGATGGACCGGGGAGCTGTTTTTT	CASGVGGRWTGELFF
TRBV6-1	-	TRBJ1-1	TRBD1	TGTGCCAGCGGGACAGGGATGTCGAACACTGAAGCTTTCTTT	CASGTGMSNTEAFF
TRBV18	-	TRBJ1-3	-	TGTGCCAGCTCACCACCGCAGAAATTCTCTGGAAACACCATATATTTT	CASSPPQKFSGNTIYF
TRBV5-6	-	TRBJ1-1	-	TGTGCCAGCAGCCTGGGACTGAAAGGTCGGGCTTTCTTT	CASSLGLKGRAFF
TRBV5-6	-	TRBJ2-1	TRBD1	TGTGCCAGCACCCCGGACAGGAACTCCTACAATGAGCAGTTCTTC	CASTPDRNSYNEQFF
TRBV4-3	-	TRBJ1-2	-	TGCGCCAGCAGCCAAGTCCCCCCCTCGGATGGCTACACCTTC	CASSQVPPSDGYTF
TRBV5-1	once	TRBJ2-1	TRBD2	TGCGCCAGCAGCTTGGGCTCCGGGACTAGCGCCAATGAGCAGTTCTTC	CASSLGSGTSANEQFF